This T cell receptor (beta chain) was recovered during a study of immune evolution from preneoplasia to lung adenocarcinoma. The assay was immunoSEQ multiplex PCR, and TCRdb's table has in-frame clones only and misses some. The top ten hold roughly an eighth of the sample, which has 7,500 to 10,000 clones, approximately 79% seen once. Each case's diagnosis was confirmed by two pathologists on H&E. Specimen: FFPE lung adenocarcinoma in situ tissue. The source is an older person with lung adenocarcinoma.

This CDR3 is CASSIAPGTGGRGYTF. The CDR3 DNA reads TGTGCCAGTAGTATAGCTCCGGGAACAGGGGGCCGTGGCTACACCTTC. This chain connects TRBV19 to TRBJ1-2; 9 bases match TRBD1. Germline-derived CDR1 and CDR2 are LNHDA and SQIVND (reference sequence). With V trimmed by 1 base and J by 7 bases, 10 bases remained unmatched. CDR3 length: 16 residues.